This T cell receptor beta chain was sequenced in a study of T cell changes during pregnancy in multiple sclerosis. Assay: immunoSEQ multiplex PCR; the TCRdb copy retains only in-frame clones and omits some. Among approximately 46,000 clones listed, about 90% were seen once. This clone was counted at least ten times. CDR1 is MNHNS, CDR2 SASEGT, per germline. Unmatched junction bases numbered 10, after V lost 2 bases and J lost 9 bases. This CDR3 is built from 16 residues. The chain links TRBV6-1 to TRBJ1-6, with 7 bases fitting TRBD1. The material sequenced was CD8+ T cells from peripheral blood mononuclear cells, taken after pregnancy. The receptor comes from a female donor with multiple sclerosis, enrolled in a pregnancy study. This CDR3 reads CASSELPGGESSPLHF. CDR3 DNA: TGTGCCAGCAGTGAACTCCCAGGGGGAGAATCTTCACCCCTCCACTTT.